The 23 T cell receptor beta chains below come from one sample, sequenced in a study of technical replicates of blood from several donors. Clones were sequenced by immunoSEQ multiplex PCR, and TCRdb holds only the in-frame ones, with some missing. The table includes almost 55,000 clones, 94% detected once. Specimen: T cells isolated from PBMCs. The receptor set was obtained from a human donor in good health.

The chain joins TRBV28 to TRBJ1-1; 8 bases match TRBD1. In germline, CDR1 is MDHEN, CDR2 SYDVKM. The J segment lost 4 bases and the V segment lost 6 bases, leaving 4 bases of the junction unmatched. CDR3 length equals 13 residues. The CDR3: CASRLTGGTEAFF. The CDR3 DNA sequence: TGTGCCAGCAGGCTTACAGGGGGCACTGAAGCTTTCTTT.

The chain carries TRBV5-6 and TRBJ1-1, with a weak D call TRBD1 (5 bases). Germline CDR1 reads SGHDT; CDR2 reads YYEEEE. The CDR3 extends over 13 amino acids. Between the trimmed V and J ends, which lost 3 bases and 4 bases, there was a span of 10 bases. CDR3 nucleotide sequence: TGTGCCAGCAGCTCTAGACAGATCACTGAAGCTTTCTTT. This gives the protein CASSSRQITEAFF.

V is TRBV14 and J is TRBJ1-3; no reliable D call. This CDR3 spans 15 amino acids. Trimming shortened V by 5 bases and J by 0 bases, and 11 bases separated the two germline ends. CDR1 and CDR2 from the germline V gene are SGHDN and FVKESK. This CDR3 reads CASSFGDYSGNTIYF. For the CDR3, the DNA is TGTGCCAGCAGCTTTGGTGACTACTCTGGAAACACCATATATTTT.

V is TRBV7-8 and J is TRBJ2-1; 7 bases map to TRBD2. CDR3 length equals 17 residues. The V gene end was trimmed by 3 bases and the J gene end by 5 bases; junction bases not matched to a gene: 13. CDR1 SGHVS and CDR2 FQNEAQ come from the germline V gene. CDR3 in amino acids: CASSLADFVGGNNEQFF. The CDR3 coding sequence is TGTGCCAGCAGCTTGGCCGATTTCGTGGGAGGGAACAATGAGCAGTTCTTC. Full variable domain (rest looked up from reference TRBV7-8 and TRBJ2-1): GAGVSQSPRYKVAKRGQDVALRCDPISGHVSLFWYQQALGQGPEFLTYFQNEAQLDKSGLPSDRFFAERPEGSVSTLKIQRTQQEDSAVYLCASSLADFVGGNNEQFFGPGTRLTVL.

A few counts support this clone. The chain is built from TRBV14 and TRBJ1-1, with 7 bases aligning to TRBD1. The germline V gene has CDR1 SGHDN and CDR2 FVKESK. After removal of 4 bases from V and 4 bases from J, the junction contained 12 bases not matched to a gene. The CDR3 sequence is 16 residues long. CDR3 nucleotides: TGTGCCAGCAGCCTAGGGGCCAGCGCAGGGGGCACTGAAGCTTTCTTT. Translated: CASSLGASAGGTEAFF.

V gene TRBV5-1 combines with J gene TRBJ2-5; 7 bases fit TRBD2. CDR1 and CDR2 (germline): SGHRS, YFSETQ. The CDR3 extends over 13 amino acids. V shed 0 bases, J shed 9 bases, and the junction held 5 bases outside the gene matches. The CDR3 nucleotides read TGCGCCAGCAGCTTGGCAGGTCGGGAGGCCCAGTACTTC. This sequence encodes CASSLAGREAQYF.

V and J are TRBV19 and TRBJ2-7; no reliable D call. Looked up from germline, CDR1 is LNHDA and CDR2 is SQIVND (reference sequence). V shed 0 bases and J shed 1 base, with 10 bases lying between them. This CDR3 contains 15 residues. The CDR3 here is CASSIEGSASYEQYF. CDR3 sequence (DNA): TGTGCCAGTAGTATAGAGGGCTCCGCTTCCTACGAGCAGTACTTC.

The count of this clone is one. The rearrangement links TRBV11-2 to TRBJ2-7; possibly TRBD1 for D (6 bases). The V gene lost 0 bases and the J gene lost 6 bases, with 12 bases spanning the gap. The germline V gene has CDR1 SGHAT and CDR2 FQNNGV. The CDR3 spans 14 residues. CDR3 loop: CASSLDREQGEQYF. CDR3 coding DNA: TGTGCCAGCAGCTTAGACAGGGAACAGGGCGAGCAGTACTTC.

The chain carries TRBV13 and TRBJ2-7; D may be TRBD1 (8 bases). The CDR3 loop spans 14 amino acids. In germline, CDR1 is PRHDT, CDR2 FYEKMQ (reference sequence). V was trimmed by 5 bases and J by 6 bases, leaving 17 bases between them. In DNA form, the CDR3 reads TGTGCCAGCAGCCTAGCCACAGGGGGGGGCGAGCAGTACTTC. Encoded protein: CASSLATGGGEQYF.

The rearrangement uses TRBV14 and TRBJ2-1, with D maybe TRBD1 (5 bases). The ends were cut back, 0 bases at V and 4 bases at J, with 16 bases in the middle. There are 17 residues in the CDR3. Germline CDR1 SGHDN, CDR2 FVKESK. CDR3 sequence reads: CASSQDMDDRRYNEQFF. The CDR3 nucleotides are TGTGCCAGCAGCCAAGATATGGATGACAGACGTTACAATGAGCAGTTCTTC. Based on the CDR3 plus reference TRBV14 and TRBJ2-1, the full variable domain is EAGVTQFPSHSVIEKGQTVTLRCDPISGHDNLYWYRRVMGKEIKFLLHFVKESKQDESGMPNNRFLAERTGGTYSTLKVQPAELEDSGVYFCASSQDMDDRRYNEQFFGPGTRLTVL.

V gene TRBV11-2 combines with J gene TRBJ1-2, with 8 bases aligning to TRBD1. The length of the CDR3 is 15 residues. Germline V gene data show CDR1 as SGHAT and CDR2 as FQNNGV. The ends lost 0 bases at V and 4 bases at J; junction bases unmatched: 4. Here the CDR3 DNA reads TGTGCCAGCAGCTTAGATCCCGGACAGGGCTATGGCTACACCTTC. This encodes CASSLDPGQGYGYTF.

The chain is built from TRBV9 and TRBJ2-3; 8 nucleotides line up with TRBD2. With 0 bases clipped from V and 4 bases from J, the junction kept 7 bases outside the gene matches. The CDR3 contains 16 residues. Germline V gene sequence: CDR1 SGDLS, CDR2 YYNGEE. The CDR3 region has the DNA TGTGCCAGCAGCGTAGGAGGCCGGGGGGGCGCAGATACGCAGTATTTT. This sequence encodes CASSVGGRGGADTQYF.

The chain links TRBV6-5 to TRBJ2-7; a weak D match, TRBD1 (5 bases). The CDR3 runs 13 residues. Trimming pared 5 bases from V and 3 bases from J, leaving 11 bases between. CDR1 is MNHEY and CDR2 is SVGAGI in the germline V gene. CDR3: CASSNQGFYEQYF. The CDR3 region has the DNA TGTGCCAGCAGTAATCAGGGTTTCTACGAGCAGTACTTC.

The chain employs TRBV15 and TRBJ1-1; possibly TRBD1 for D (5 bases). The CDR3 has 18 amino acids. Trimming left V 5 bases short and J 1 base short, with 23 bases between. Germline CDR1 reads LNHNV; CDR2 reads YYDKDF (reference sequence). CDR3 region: CATSSRGGWTRANTEAFF. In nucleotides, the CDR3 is TGTGCCACCAGCTCAAGAGGAGGGTGGACCAGGGCGAACACTGAAGCTTTCTTT. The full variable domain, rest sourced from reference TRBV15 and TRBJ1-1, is DAMVIQNPRYQVTQFGKPVTLSCSQTLNHNVMYWYQQKSSQAPKLLFHYYDKDFNNEADTPDNFQSRRPNTSFCFLDIRSPGLGDTAMYLCATSSRGGWTRANTEAFFGQGTRLTVV.

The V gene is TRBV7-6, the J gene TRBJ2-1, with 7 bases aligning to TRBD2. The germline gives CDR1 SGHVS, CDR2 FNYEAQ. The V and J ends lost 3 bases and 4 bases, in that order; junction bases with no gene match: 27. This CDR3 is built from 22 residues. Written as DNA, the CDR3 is TGTGCCAGCAGCTTTTCTCCTTTGGCCGGACTAGACGTAGGAAGGGAGTACAATGAGCAGTTCTTC. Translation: CASSFSPLAGLDVGREYNEQFF.

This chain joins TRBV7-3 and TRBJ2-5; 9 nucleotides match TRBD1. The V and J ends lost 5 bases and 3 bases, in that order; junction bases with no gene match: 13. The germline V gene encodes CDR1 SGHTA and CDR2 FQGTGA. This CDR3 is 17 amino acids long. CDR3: CASSNNPGTGLEETQYF. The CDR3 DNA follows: TGTGCCAGCAGCAACAACCCCGGGACAGGGTTGGAAGAGACCCAGTACTTC.

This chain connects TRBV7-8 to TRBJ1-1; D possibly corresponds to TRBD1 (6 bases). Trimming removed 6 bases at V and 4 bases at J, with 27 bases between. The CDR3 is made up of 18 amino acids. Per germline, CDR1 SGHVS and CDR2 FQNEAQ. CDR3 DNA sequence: TGTGCCAGCAGTTACGACGGTGGGTGGGGGCTTTTGAGCACTGAAGCTTTCTTT. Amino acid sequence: CASSYDGGWGLLSTEAFF.

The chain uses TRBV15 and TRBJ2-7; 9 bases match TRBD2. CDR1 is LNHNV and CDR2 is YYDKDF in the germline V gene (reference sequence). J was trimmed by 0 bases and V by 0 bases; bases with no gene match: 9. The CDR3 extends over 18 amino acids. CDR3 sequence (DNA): TGTGCCACCAGCAGAGATGGCGAGAGCGGGGGGTTCTCCTACGAGCAGTACTTC. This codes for CATSRDGESGGFSYEQYF.

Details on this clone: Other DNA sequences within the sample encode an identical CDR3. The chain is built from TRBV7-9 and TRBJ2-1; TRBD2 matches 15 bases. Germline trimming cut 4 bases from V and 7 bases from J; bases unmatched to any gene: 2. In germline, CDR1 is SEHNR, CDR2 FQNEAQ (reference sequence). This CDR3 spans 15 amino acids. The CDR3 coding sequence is TGTGCCAGCAGCTCTGGACTAGCGGGAGGGAATGAGCAGTTCTTC. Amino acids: CASSSGLAGGNEQFF.

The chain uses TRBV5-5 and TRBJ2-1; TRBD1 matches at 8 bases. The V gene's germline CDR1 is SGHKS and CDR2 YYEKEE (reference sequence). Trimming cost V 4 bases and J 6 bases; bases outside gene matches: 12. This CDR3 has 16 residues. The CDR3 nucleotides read TGTGCCAGCAGCGATGACAGGGGAGGAATTATCAATGAGCAGTTCTTC. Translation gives CASSDDRGGIINEQFF.

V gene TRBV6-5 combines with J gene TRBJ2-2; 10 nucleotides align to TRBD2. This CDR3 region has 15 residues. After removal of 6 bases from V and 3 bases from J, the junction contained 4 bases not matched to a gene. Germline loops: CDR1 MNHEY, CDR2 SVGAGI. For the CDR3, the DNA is TGTGCCAGCAGCTCCGGGACTAGCGACACCGGGGAGCTGTTTTTT. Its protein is CASSSGTSDTGELFF.

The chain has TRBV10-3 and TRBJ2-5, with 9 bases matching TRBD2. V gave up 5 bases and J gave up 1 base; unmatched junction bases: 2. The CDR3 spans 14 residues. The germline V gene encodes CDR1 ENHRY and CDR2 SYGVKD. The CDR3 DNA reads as TGTGCCATCAGTCGACTAGCGGCCCAAGAGACCCAGTACTTC. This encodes CAISRLAAQETQYF.

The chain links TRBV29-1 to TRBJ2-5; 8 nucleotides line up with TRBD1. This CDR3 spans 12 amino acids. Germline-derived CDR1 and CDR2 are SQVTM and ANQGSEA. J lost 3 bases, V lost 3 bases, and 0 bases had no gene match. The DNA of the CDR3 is TGCAGCGTTGAGGACAGGGAAGAGACCCAGTACTTC. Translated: CSVEDREETQYF.